This entry concerns a single TCR beta chain. Measured with immunoSEQ multiplex PCR; TCRdb has only the in-frame clones, and not every one. The sample includes roughly 51,000 clones, around 86% seen only once; the top ten take about 2.2%. The CDR3 contains 15 residues. The time point was: baseline, week 1 (first vaccination visit). Described treatment: pre-vaccination baseline after standard-of-care therapy. This entry comes from a study of a mutant IDH1 vaccine in newly diagnosed glioma. V usage is TRBV21-1 and J usage is TRBJ2-7; TRBD1 is the table's D call, not checked against the DNA. TRBV21-1 is annotated as a pseudogene. This receptor was taken from a middle-aged man with glioma. The material was PBMCs, obtained from a glioma patient treated with radiotherapy, temozolomide or both. The CDR3 DNA follows: TGTGCCAGCAGCAAAGGCCGGACACCTGGAAACGAGCAGTACTTC. It codes for CASSKGRTPGNEQYF.